Below are 21 T cell receptor beta chains sequenced from a single sample in a study of blood T cells in healthy people across ages (dated by TCRdb to about 2015). The library was produced with 5' RACE. Sequencing took place on an Illumina HiSeq 2500. A second PCR of about 6 to 12 cycles was run with a J-beta primer mix and a sample-barcoded 5' primer. TCRdb reprocessing: public reads trimmed at Q25 with fastp, clones called with MiXCR, in-frame beta chains kept. Rows with one shared CDR3 protein collapse into an entry with the most common genes and DNA. The sample profile shows approximately 1,000,000 distinct CDR3 sequences; 35% to 40% of them were found once. The ten most abundant clones make up over 10% of the sample. The sample was blood. The receptors derive from a man between 18 and 35 years old in good health.

Details on this clonotype: A read error may produce the germline difference seen at one junction end. The chain employs TRBV10-3 and TRBJ2-3, with a possible D match to TRBD1 (6 bases). The length of the CDR3 is 14 residues. Germline values: CDR1 ENHRY, CDR2 SYGVKD. The CDR3 spells CAFSGQLDGDTQYF. The CDR3 region has the DNA TGTGCCTTCAGCGGACAGCTGGATGGAGATACGCAGTATTTT.

The chain uses TRBV18 and TRBJ2-4; possibly TRBD1 or TRBD2 for D (5 bases each). Germline CDR1 and CDR2: KGHSH and LQKENI. This CDR3 contains 18 residues. Deletions cut 0 bases from V and 13 bases from J, with 28 bases between. CDR3 amino acids: CASSPPLERIQGRWEQYF. CDR3 DNA: TGTGCCAGCTCACCACCCCTTGAACGGATCCAGGGACGGTGGGAGCAGTACTTC.

The chain links TRBV4-3 to TRBJ2-7; D may be TRBD2 (6 bases). The CDR3 extends over 13 amino acids. The germline gives CDR1 LGHNA, CDR2 YSLEER. Trimming pared 4 bases from V and 3 bases from J, leaving 10 bases between. The CDR3 region has the DNA TGCGCCAGCAGCCCCCTGCGGGGCTACGAGCAGTACTTC. Translation gives CASSPLRGYEQYF.

This clonotype has only a few counts. The CDR3 region is CATNTNTEAFF. CDR3 coding DNA: TGTGCCACCAATACCAACACTGAAGCTTTCTTT. This rearrangement joins TRBV5-5 to TRBJ1-1; no definite D call. This CDR3 is 11 amino acids long. V lost 9 bases to trimming and J lost 2 bases, with 8 bases between them. The germline V gene encodes CDR1 SGHKS and CDR2 YYEKEE (reference sequence).

The chain couples TRBV20-1 to TRBJ2-1; no firm D call. Germline assignment: CDR1 DFQATT and CDR2 SNEGSKA (reference sequence). The CDR3 length is 15 residues. V lost 0 bases to trimming and J lost 0 bases, with 9 bases between them. The CDR3 DNA is TGCAGTGCTAGAGAGTTTGAGAGCTCCTACAATGAGCAGTTCTTC. Translated, it gives CSAREFESSYNEQFF.

This clonotype showed up just a few times. This chain uses TRBV7-2 with TRBJ1-2; D gene uncertain. V dropped 1 base and J dropped 6 bases, with 6 bases sitting between them. CDR1 SGHTA and CDR2 FQGNSA come from the germline V gene. The CDR3 is 12 amino acids. DNA for the CDR3: TGTGCCAGCAGCTTAGGAGTCAATGGCTACACCTTC. It yields the protein CASSLGVNGYTF.

J is TRBJ2-3 and V is TRBV4-2; D remains unclear. This CDR3 spans 15 amino acids. Germline CDR1 and CDR2: LGHNA and YNFKEQ. Between the trimmed V and J ends, which lost 0 bases and 2 bases, there was a span of 9 bases. CDR3 in DNA: TGTGCCAGCAGCCAAGAGTGGGCTGACACAGATACGCAGTATTTT. Residues: CASSQEWADTDTQYF.

This CDR3 reads CASSLVAGKGSNEQFF. CDR3 DNA: TGTGCCAGCAGCTTAGTAGCGGGGAAGGGTTCCAATGAGCAGTTCTTC. The chain couples TRBV7-9 to TRBJ2-1, with TRBD2 matching 8 bases. CDR1 is SEHNR and CDR2 is FQNEAQ in the germline V gene (reference sequence). This CDR3 has 16 residues. After removal of 1 base from V and 6 bases from J, the junction contained 8 bases not matched to a gene.

This clonotype was observed a few times. This sequence joins TRBV20-1 and TRBJ1-1; D is possibly TRBD1 (6 bases). V was trimmed by 4 bases and J by 5 bases, leaving 11 bases between them. The CDR3 loop spans 12 amino acids. In germline, CDR1 is DFQATT, CDR2 SNEGSKA (reference sequence). The CDR3 loop is CSANRVGTEAFF. The CDR3 DNA reads as TGCAGTGCTAACAGGGTGGGGACTGAAGCTTTCTTT.

This clonotype was observed at least ten times. The chain has TRBV12-3 or TRBV12-4 and TRBJ1-5; 9 bases are shared with TRBD1. This CDR3 is 15 amino acids long. V lost 4 bases and J lost 3; bases outside the gene matches: 4. Written as DNA, the CDR3 is TGTGCCAGCAGTTCACGACAGGGGGTCAATCAGCCCCAGCATTTT. This gives the protein CASSSRQGVNQPQHF.

The sample holds a few counts of this clonotype. The gene calls are TRBV4-2 and TRBJ2-3, with 10 positions matching TRBD1. CDR1 LGHNA and CDR2 YNFKEQ come from the germline V gene. Trimming at V came to 1 base and at J to 1 base, leaving 2 bases not matched to a gene. The CDR3 loop spans 16 amino acids. CDR3: CASSQAGTGGTDTQYF. The CDR3 nucleotides read TGTGCCAGCAGCCAAGCCGGGACAGGGGGCACAGATACGCAGTATTTT.

The chain employs TRBV11-2 and TRBJ2-1; the match to TRBD2 covers 8 bases. The CDR3 has 17 amino acids. Germline CDR1 and CDR2: SGHAT and FQNNGV. V was pared by 1 base and J by 3 bases, with 8 bases of the junction left unmatched. The CDR3 sequence is CASSLGPQRGLYNEQFF. For the CDR3, the DNA is TGTGCCAGCAGCTTAGGCCCCCAGCGGGGGCTCTACAATGAGCAGTTCTTC.

The sample holds many counts of this clonotype. The gene calls are TRBV12-3 or TRBV12-4 and TRBJ2-7, with D uncertain. The V and J ends lost 5 bases and 1 base respectively, with 3 bases between them. The CDR3 has 11 amino acids. The DNA of the CDR3 is TGTGCCAGCAGTAAATCCTACGAGCAGTACTTC. Its translation: CASSKSYEQYF.

The chain links TRBV20-1 to TRBJ1-1; TRBD1 matches at 9 bases. The CDR3 runs to 12 residues. Trimming cost V 8 bases and J 7 bases; bases outside gene matches: 8. Germline V gives CDR1 DFQATT, CDR2 SNEGSKA (reference sequence). The CDR3 DNA reads as TGCAGTCCCACGGCGGGACAGGGTGAAGCTTTCTTT. Its translation: CSPTAGQGEAFF.

In this sample, this clonotype turned up a few times. The chain has TRBV12-3 or TRBV12-4 and TRBJ2-5; TRBD1 agrees at 8 bases. CDR3 length: 14 amino acids. V trimming: 7 bases; J trimming: 1 base; junction bases outside the gene matches: 5. CDR3: CASTLGTGQETQYF. Here the CDR3 DNA reads TGTGCCAGCACCCTCGGGACAGGCCAAGAGACCCAGTACTTC.

V gene TRBV12-3 or TRBV12-4 combines with J gene TRBJ1-4; tentatively, D is TRBD1 (5 bases). The CDR3 contains 16 residues. Trimming removed 9 bases at V and 0 bases at J, with 17 bases between. Here the CDR3 DNA reads TGTGCCAGTTTGAATCGGGGCAGGTCAACTAATGAAAAACTGTTTTTT. Translation: CASLNRGRSTNEKLFF.

The chain combines TRBV25-1 with TRBJ2-5, with no clear D. Near its end, the DNA agrees better with TRBJ2-1, so the J call may be wrong. The CDR3 runs to 14 residues. From germline, CDR1 is MGHDK and CDR2 SYGVNS. CDR3 DNA sequence: TGTGCCAGCAGTAAACCGGACGGGCAAGAGACCCAGTTCTTC. It translates to CASSKPDGQETQFF.

Points on this clonotype: A read error may produce the germline difference seen at one junction end. V is TRBV19 and J is TRBJ2-5; D perhaps matches TRBD2 (6 bases). Germline CDR1 and CDR2: LNHDA and SQIVND (reference sequence). The CDR3 consists of 12 residues. Written as DNA, the CDR3 is TGTGCCGGTAGTACGGCGGGATCAAGAGAGTACTTC. Its translation: CAGSTAGSREYF. Combining the CDR3 with reference TRBV19 and TRBJ2-5 gives the whole variable domain DGGITQSPKYLFRKEGQNVTLSCEQNLNHDAMYWYRQDPGQGLRLIYYSQIVNDFQKGDIAEGYSVSREKKESFPLTVTSAQKNPTAFYLCAGSTAGSREYFGPGTRLLVL.

This rearrangement joins TRBV10-3 to TRBJ2-2, with D maybe TRBD1 (5 bases). V lost 9 bases to trimming and J lost 4 bases, with 12 bases between them. CDR1 ENHRY and CDR2 SYGVKD come from the germline V gene. This CDR3 region has 13 residues. CDR3 nucleotides: TGTGCCATATCTAGGGGCCCCACCGGGGAGCTGTTTTTT. Translation: CAISRGPTGELFF.

This clonotype was seen a few times. V gene TRBV6-2 or TRBV6-3 combines with J gene TRBJ2-5; TRBD2 aligns across 7 bases. This CDR3 is 15 amino acids long. J was trimmed by 11 bases and V by 4 bases; bases with no gene match: 16. Looked up from germline, CDR1 is MNHEY and CDR2 is SVGEGT. CDR3 loop: CASSSPTSKGSEQYF. CDR3 DNA: TGTGCCAGCAGTTCCCCGACTAGCAAAGGGAGTGAGCAGTACTTC.

The J gene is TRBJ1-4, the V gene TRBV6-1; possibly TRBD1 for D (5 bases). This CDR3 is built from 13 residues. With 7 bases removed from V and 7 bases from J, the gap between germline ends came to 13 bases. Germline V gene lookup returns CDR1 MNHNS and CDR2 SASEGT. The CDR3 is CASTSGGGEKLFF. CDR3 DNA sequence: TGTGCCAGCACATCCGGCGGGGGTGAAAAACTGTTTTTT.